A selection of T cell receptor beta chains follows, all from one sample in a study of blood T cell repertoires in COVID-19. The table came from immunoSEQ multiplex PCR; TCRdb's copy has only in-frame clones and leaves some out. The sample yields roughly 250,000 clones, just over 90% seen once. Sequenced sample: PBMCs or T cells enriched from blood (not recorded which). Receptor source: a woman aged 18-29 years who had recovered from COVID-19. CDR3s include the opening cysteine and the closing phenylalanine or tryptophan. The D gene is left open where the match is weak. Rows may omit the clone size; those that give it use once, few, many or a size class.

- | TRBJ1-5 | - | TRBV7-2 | CASSSPSLPQHF | TGTGCCAGCAGCTCCCCAAGTCTACCCCAGCATTTT
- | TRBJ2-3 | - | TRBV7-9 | CASSLIRTVRYTQYF | TGTGCCAGCAGCCTAATACGGACAGTAAGGTATACGCAGTATTTT
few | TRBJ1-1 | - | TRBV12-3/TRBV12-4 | CASSILRQEAFF | TGTGCCAGCAGCATCCTGAGACAGGAAGCTTTCTTT
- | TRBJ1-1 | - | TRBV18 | CASSPSGLIQTEAFF | TGTGCCAGCTCACCCTCTGGGCTTATTCAGACTGAAGCTTTCTTT
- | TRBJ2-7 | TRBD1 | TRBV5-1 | CASSIQGAGEQYF | TGCGCCAGCAGCATCCAGGGGGCTGGGGAGCAGTACTTC
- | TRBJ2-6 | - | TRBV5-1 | CASSLEGGPGANVLTF | TGCGCCAGCAGCTTGGAAGGGGGACCTGGGGCCAACGTCCTGACTTTC
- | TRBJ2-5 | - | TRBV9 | CASSVGRSQETQYF | TGTGCCAGCAGCGTAGGGAGAAGCCAAGAGACCCAGTACTTC
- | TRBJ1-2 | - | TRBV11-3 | CASRKGEGGYTF | TGTGCCAGCAGGAAAGGGGAGGGTGGCTACACCTTC
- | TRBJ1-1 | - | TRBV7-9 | CASSSAWGGTEAFF | TGTGCCAGCAGCTCCGCCTGGGGGGGCACTGAAGCTTTCTTT
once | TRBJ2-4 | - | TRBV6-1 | CASSEATPDGGIQYF | TGTGCCAGCAGTGAAGCTACCCCCGACGGCGGCATTCAGTACTTC
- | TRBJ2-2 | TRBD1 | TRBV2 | CASNVDRGATGELFF | TGTGCCAGCAACGTGGACAGGGGTGCTACCGGGGAGCTGTTTTTT
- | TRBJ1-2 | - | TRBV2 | CASRGLSANYGYTF | TGTGCCAGCAGGGGACTTTCTGCTAACTATGGCTACACCTTC
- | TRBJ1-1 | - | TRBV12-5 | CASTYWGAFTEAFF | TGTGCTAGTACGTATTGGGGAGCATTCACTGAAGCTTTCTTT
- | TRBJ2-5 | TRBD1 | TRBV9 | CASSVTGRTETQYF | TGTGCCAGCAGCGTGACAGGGAGAACGGAGACCCAGTACTTC